This T cell receptor (beta chain) is drawn from a study of T cell repertoires in cytomegalovirus infection. Across the study: It was recently identified HLA-C-restricted and well-studied HLA-B-restricted CMV epitopes that the study used.

The CDR3 covers 13 residues. Trimming removed 11 bases at V and 1 base at J, with 13 bases between. Germline CDR1 is ENHRY and CDR2 is SYGVKD. Study conclusions and caveats: Carriers of CMV plus the relevant HLA were identified by cumulative public TCR beta family frequency.

This clonotype was counted a few times. Its antigen is unknown. TCRdb re-analysed the reads in MiXCR, keeping a single row per CDR3 protein. The table lists hundreds of thousands of distinct CDR3 sequences, roughly 33% of them singletons. The sequences come from cultured PBMCs, collected from culture after CMV antigen stimulation. This chain links TRBV10-3 with TRBJ2-3; D uncertain. This TCR derives from a human donor in good health (CMV status not recorded). Some clones in this sample may be carry-over from other donors' samples. Written as DNA, the CDR3 is TGTGCCCGCCTCTTTACAGGCACAGATACGCAGTATTTT. Amino acid sequence: CARLFTGTDTQYF.